What follows is one T cell receptor (beta chain) and its context. This specimen belongs to a study of OX40 agonist ivuxolimab in advanced cancers. Using immunoSEQ multiplex PCR, the repertoire was profiled, and TCRdb retains in-frame clones only, with some absent. The sample shows 40,000 to 60,000 clones, around 85% of them seen only once. V dropped 5 bases and J dropped 3 bases, with 13 bases sitting between them. CDR1 and CDR2 from the germline V gene are SEHNR and FQNEAQ (reference sequence). The CDR3 totals 14 residues. This TCR was recovered from an adult with an advanced solid tumor such as melanoma, head and neck, liver or kidney cancer. Sequences were derived from CD4+ or CD8+ T cells sorted from blood, sampled in a trial of the OX40 agonist ivuxolimab. The chain couples TRBV7-9 to TRBJ1-1, with TRBD1 as a possible D gene (5 bases). CDR3 in DNA: TGTGCCAGCAGCCCCATGGGACGTTACACTGAAGCTTTCTTT. It specifies CASSPMGRYTEAFF.